A single sample gave rise to the 20 T cell receptor beta chains below, sequenced in a study of T cell clonality in common variable immunodeficiency. The study, taken as a whole, reports: Fewer deletions and N-nucleotide insertions were reportedly seen in common variable immunodeficiency TCR beta sequences.

Their antigens are not known. The method was immunoSEQ multiplex PCR; TCRdb's version includes in-frame clones alone and lacks a portion of them. The sample holds some 16,000 clones. Material: peripheral blood mononuclear cells. Receptors originate from a human donor with common variable immunodeficiency.

With respect to this clone: From the germline J gene comes the end of the CDR3, since the read stops 3 residues before it. The gene calls are TRBV12-3 or TRBV12-4 and TRBJ2-7, with 7 bases aligning to TRBD1. The CDR3 runs to 12 residues. V was pared by 5 bases and J by 6 bases, with 4 bases of the junction left unmatched. Here the CDR3 reads CASSPGTAEQYF. The CDR3 bases that were read are TGTGCCAGCAGTCCAGGGACAGCCGAG.

Points on this clone: The CDR3 goes on 3 residues after the read ends, and that part is filled in from the germline J gene. The gene calls are TRBV5-1 and TRBJ2-3; 8 bases fit TRBD2. J gave up 4 bases and V 2 bases, and 6 bases lay outside the gene matches. Germline V lookup: CDR1 SGHRS, CDR2 YFSETQ. The CDR3 is 15 amino acids. This CDR3 reads CASSFGRAGSDTQYF. The CDR3 bases that were read are TGCGCCAGCAGCTTCGGGAGGGCGGGCTCAGATACG. The full variable domain, in which reference TRBV5-1 and TRBJ2-3 provide the parts outside the CDR3, is KAGVTQTPRYLIKTRGQQVTLSCSPISGHRSVSWYQQTPGQGLQFLFEYFSETQRNKGNFPGRFSGRQFSNSRSEMNVSTLELGDSALYLCASSFGRAGSDTQYFGPGTRLTVL.

Considering frequency, this clone is medium-sized. The read comes to an end 3 residues before the CDR3 does, leaving the germline J gene to fill in the end. The chain joins TRBV7-8 to TRBJ1-2; D call uncertain. The ends were cut back, 0 bases at V and 4 bases at J, with 9 bases in the middle. CDR3 length: 14 residues. CDR1 is SGHVS, CDR2 FQNEAQ, per germline. The chain's CDR3 is CASSLAPRGYGYTF. CDR3 DNA, as far as it was read: TGTGCCAGCAGCTTAGCACCTCGGGGCTATGGC. The variable domain in full, completed from reference TRBV7-8 and TRBJ1-2, reads GAGVSQSPRYKVAKRGQDVALRCDPISGHVSLFWYQQALGQGPEFLTYFQNEAQLDKSGLPSDRFFAERPEGSVSTLKIQRTQQEDSAVYLCASSLAPRGYGYTFGSGTRLTVV.

Concerning this clone itself: The sequence runs out 3 residues before the end of the CDR3; the remainder is reconstructed from the germline J gene. The chain recombines TRBV28 with TRBJ1-2; 8 bases agree with TRBD1. The CDR3 is made up of 14 amino acids. Germline V gene sequence: CDR1 MDHEN, CDR2 SYDVKM. CDR3 bases read: TGTGCCAGCAGTAAACCTCAGGGGGCTGGAGGC. Translating gives CASSKPQGAGG. The entire CDR3 sequence reads CASSKPQGAGGYTF.

Details on this clone: Coverage ceases 3 residues before the CDR3 finishes, and the germline J gene fills in the end. The chain is built from TRBV30 and TRBJ2-4; 10 nucleotides align to TRBD1. Trimming at V came to 0 bases and at J to 4 bases, leaving 9 bases not matched to a gene. This CDR3 has 17 residues. Germline loops: CDR1 GTSNPN, CDR2 SVGIG (reference sequence). The sequenced CDR3 bases are TGTGCCTGGAGTGTAGGAGCTGGACAGGGGGTAAAAAACATT. Its protein product is CAWSVGAGQGVKNI. The CDR3 in its entirety is CAWSVGAGQGVKNIQYF.

On this clone itself: The read is 3 residues too short to cover the CDR3 end, so that end is filled in from the germline J gene. J is TRBJ2-2 and V is TRBV7-3; D possibly corresponds to TRBD2 (6 bases). Trimming removed 5 bases at V and 8 bases at J, with 9 bases between. From germline, CDR1 is SGHTA and CDR2 FQGTGA. The CDR3 covers 12 residues. Here the CDR3 reads CASSVLAGELFF. The covered CDR3 bases are TGTGCCAGCAGCGTTCTAGCGGGGGAG.

In the case of this clone: The CDR3 is cut off 3 residues early in the read; its end comes from the germline J gene. The gene calls are TRBV7-9 and TRBJ2-5, with 7 bases that match TRBD1. This CDR3 comprises 15 residues. J lost 5 bases, V lost 4 bases, and 10 bases had no gene match. Germline V CDR1 and CDR2: SEHNR, FQNEAQ (reference sequence). The CDR3 loop reads CASSSPLGGSETQYF. CDR3 DNA (partial): TGTGCCAGCAGCTCCCCCCTAGGGGGCTCGGAGACC.

With regard to this clone: At one end the junction does not follow the germline gene, possibly because of a read error. The read stops 3 residues short of the end of the CDR3; the missing end is completed from the germline J gene. The rearrangement links TRBV2 to TRBJ2-2, with TRBD1 matching 7 bases. The CDR3 runs 14 residues. Germline lookup yields CDR1 SNHLY and CDR2 FYNNEI. The part of the CDR3 DNA that was read is TGTGGCAGCACCTACGACAGGGATTCCGGGGAG. Translation: CGSTYDRDSGE. In full, the CDR3 reads CGSTYDRDSGELFF.

In the case of this clone: The read finishes 3 residues shy of the CDR3 end, and the germline J gene is used to complete it. This sequence joins TRBV28 and TRBJ2-7, with D maybe TRBD2 (6 bases). V dropped 8 bases and J dropped 3 bases, with 17 bases sitting between them. Germline CDR1 reads MDHEN; CDR2 reads SYDVKM. This CDR3 contains 14 residues. The CDR3 sequence: CASLRLVPFYEQYF. The covered CDR3 bases are TGTGCCAGCCTACGACTAGTCCCGTTCTACGAG.

A remark on this clone: The read is 3 residues too short to cover the CDR3 end, so that end is filled in from the germline J gene. This chain joins TRBV6-2 or TRBV6-3 and TRBJ1-5; D may be TRBD1 (6 bases). Germline V gene sequence: CDR1 MNHEY, CDR2 SVGEGT. Trimming stripped 0 bases from V and 5 bases from J, with 8 bases between. There are 14 residues in the CDR3. The CDR3 loop is CASSYSGQHQPQHF. The CDR3 DNA, read in part, is TGTGCCAGCAGTTACTCAGGACAGCATCAGCCC.

Notes on this clone: The read is 3 residues too short to cover the CDR3 end, so that end is filled in from the germline J gene. V gene TRBV19 combines with J gene TRBJ2-7; 7 bases are shared with TRBD2. J was trimmed by 1 base and V by 2 bases; bases with no gene match: 5. The CDR3 runs to 15 residues. Germline values: CDR1 LNHDA, CDR2 SQIVND (reference sequence). The CDR3 protein is CASSINGLESYEQYF. CDR3 DNA, as far as it was read: TGTGCCAGTAGTATAAACGGACTAGAATCCTACGAG.

Concerning this clone: Read data end 3 residues before the CDR3 end; the end is taken from the germline J gene. J is TRBJ1-1 and V is TRBV29-1; D is ambiguous. Germline V gives CDR1 SQVTM, CDR2 ANQGSEA. The CDR3 is made up of 12 amino acids. CDR3 DNA, as far as it was read: TGCAGCGTTGATGCGGAGACCGGTGGA. It codes for CSVDAETGG. In full, the CDR3 is CSVDAETGGAFF.

A note on this clone: The CDR3 end falls 3 residues outside the read, so it is completed with the germline J gene. The V gene is TRBV18, the J gene TRBJ2-1, with a weak D call TRBD2 (6 bases). The CDR3 runs 14 residues. V was clipped by 5 bases and J by 5 bases, with 13 bases between them. Germline CDR1 and CDR2: KGHSH and LQKENI. Incomplete CDR3 DNA: TGTGCCAGCTCATCTCAGGGAGGAAACAATGAG. Its protein product is CASSSQGGNNE. The full CDR3 is CASSSQGGNNEQFF.

In regard to this clone: From the germline J gene comes the end of the CDR3, since the read stops 3 residues before it. The chain combines TRBV19 with TRBJ1-5, with 7 bases identical to TRBD1. This CDR3 comprises 13 residues. Germline loops: CDR1 LNHDA, CDR2 SQIVND (reference sequence). Trimming took 4 bases from V and 5 from J; bases not matched to a gene: 2. The sequenced CDR3 bases are TGTGCCAGTAGTAAGGGGGCTGATCAGCCC. Translated: CASSKGADQP. The full CDR3 protein is CASSKGADQPQHF.

As concerns this clone: Read sequence stops 3 residues before the CDR3 end, and the germline J gene provides the missing end. The chain couples TRBV2 to TRBJ2-3; 9 nucleotides align to TRBD2. Per the germline V gene, CDR1 is SNHLY and CDR2 is FYNNEI. V lost 8 bases, J lost 0 bases, and 6 bases stayed unmatched. The CDR3 extends over 15 amino acids. This chain's CDR3 is CASRRLAASTDTQYF. The covered CDR3 bases are TGTGCCAGCCGCAGACTAGCGGCCAGCACAGATACG.

The sequenced part of the CDR3 DNA is TGTGCCAGCAGCGTAGCCCTACAAGAGACC. As protein: CASSVALQET. The CDR3 in full is CASSVALQETQYF. The chain links TRBV9 to TRBJ2-5, with D unresolved. The CDR3 end falls 3 residues outside the read, so it is completed with the germline J gene. The CDR3 is 13 residues long. V was pared by 0 bases and J by 2 bases, with 5 bases between. Germline V gene lookup returns CDR1 SGDLS and CDR2 YYNGEE.

In the case of this clone: Sequencing ends 3 residues short of the CDR3 end; the germline J gene provides the rest. The chain uses TRBV30 and TRBJ1-2; TRBD1 matches at 8 bases. The CDR3 is 13 residues long. Trimming cost V 3 bases and J 7 bases; bases outside gene matches: 7. CDR1 is GTSNPN and CDR2 is SVGIG in the germline V gene (reference sequence). The chain's CDR3 is CAWRRTGSGGYTF. Incomplete CDR3 DNA: TGTGCCTGGAGGAGGACAGGGTCTGGTGGC.

A word on this clone: The CDR3 extends 3 residues past the end of the read, so its final part is completed from the germline J gene. This chain uses TRBV6-2 or TRBV6-3 with TRBJ2-3; D perhaps matches TRBD1 (5 bases). Trimming removed 6 bases from V and 4 bases from J, with 20 bases in between. Germline CDR1 MNHEY, CDR2 SVGEGT. This CDR3 has 16 amino acids. The CDR3 sequence: CASRPAWGLDPDTQYF. The sequenced part of the CDR3 DNA is TGTGCCAGCAGACCTGCCTGGGGCCTCGACCCAGATACG.

This CDR3 reads CSARDRGIGVSYEQYF. Partial CDR3 DNA: TGCAGTGCTAGAGATCGGGGTATCGGGGTGTCCTACGAG. The chain carries TRBV20-1 and TRBJ2-7; a weak D match, TRBD2 (5 bases). Sequencing ends 3 residues short of the CDR3 end; the germline J gene provides the rest. Trimming pared 0 bases from V and 1 base from J, leaving 16 bases between. The CDR3 is 16 residues long. Germline lookup yields CDR1 DFQATT and CDR2 SNEGSKA (reference sequence).

Turning to this clone: The CDR3 end falls 3 residues outside the read, so it is completed with the germline J gene. The chain links TRBV6-1 to TRBJ1-5; 8 bases are shared with TRBD1. The V segment lost 3 bases and the J segment 7 bases; nucleotides outside the gene matches: 2. CDR1 and CDR2 (germline): MNHNS, SASEGT. The CDR3 extends over 13 amino acids. The CDR3 here is CASSDRGRQPQHF. Incomplete CDR3 DNA: TGTGCCAGCAGTGACAGGGGGCGGCAGCCC.